The 23 T cell receptor beta chains below all came from one sample that was sequenced in a study of cytomegalovirus exposure and HLA in healthy donors. The method was immunoSEQ multiplex PCR; TCRdb's version includes in-frame clones alone and lacks a portion of them. This sample yields 50,000 to 65,000 clones, of which 85% to 95% are seen a single time; about 7% belongs to the top ten. Input material: PBMCs. The receptor set was obtained from a woman under 30 in good health and CMV-seropositive.

The J gene is TRBJ2-5, the V gene TRBV4-3, with 9 bases identical to TRBD2. The CDR3 runs to 14 residues. CDR1 LGHNA and CDR2 YSLEER come from the germline V gene. J lost 5 bases, V lost 0 bases, and 1 base had no gene match. CDR3 in DNA: TGCGCCAGCAGCCAAGAGACTAGCGGTGAGACCCAGTACTTC. Residues: CASSQETSGETQYF.

The chain has TRBV5-5 and TRBJ2-7; TRBD2 might be the D (5 bases). Germline CDR1 is SGHKS and CDR2 is YYEKEE (reference sequence). V dropped 1 base and J dropped 3 bases, with 14 bases sitting between them. The CDR3 is 15 amino acids. The CDR3 reads CASSLQDSSLYEQYF. The CDR3 nucleotides read TGTGCCAGCAGCTTGCAGGACTCAAGCCTCTACGAGCAGTACTTC.

This chain joins TRBV7-3 and TRBJ2-7, with D possibly matching TRBD1 (7 bases). The CDR3 runs 17 residues. Germline lookup yields CDR1 SGHTA and CDR2 FQGTGA. V lost 1 base, J lost 2 bases, and 18 bases lay in between. For the CDR3, the DNA is TGTGCCAGCAGCTTAAAGGGGGCCACGGGGGCAGCCTACGAGCAGTACTTC. Protein product: CASSLKGATGAAYEQYF.

V and J are TRBV5-4 and TRBJ2-2, with 7 bases that match TRBD1. Trimming at V came to 4 bases and at J to 4 bases, leaving 7 bases not matched to a gene. Germline V CDR1 and CDR2: SGHNT, YYREEE (reference sequence). This CDR3 has 15 amino acids. In nucleotides, the CDR3 is TGTGCCAGCAGCCTGAGGGGGCGAGGCACCGGGGAGCTGTTTTTT. Translating gives CASSLRGRGTGELFF. Looking up the rest from reference TRBV5-4 and TRBJ2-2 gives the full variable domain: ETGVTQSPTHLIKTRGQQVTLRCSSQSGHNTVSWYQQALGQGPQFIFQYYREEENGRGNFPPRFSGLQFPNYSSELNVNALELDDSALYLCASSLRGRGTGELFFGEGSRLTVL.

This clone came up once. This chain connects TRBV5-4 to TRBJ2-1; D may be TRBD1 (7 bases). This CDR3 contains 15 residues. Germline V gene sequence: CDR1 SGHNT, CDR2 YYREEE (reference sequence). Trimming shortened V by 4 bases and J by 5 bases, and 16 bases separated the two germline ends. CDR3 region: CASSQTFRGDNEQFF. The CDR3 DNA sequence: TGTGCCAGCAGCCAGACTTTCAGGGGGGACAATGAGCAGTTCTTC.

There are a few counts of this clone. CDR3 sequence (DNA): TGTGCCAGCTGGGACAGGGCCTCCGAGCAGTACTTC. It is translated as CASWDRASEQYF. The chain has TRBV25-1 and TRBJ2-7; TRBD1 aligns across 9 bases. The CDR3 spans 12 residues. Germline lookup yields CDR1 MGHDK and CDR2 SYGVNS. Germline trimming cut 8 bases from V and 6 bases from J; bases unmatched to any gene: 5.

The rearrangement uses TRBV5-1 and TRBJ2-1; D is undetermined. V was trimmed by 0 bases and J by 8 bases, leaving 6 bases between them. Germline V gene lookup returns CDR1 SGHRS and CDR2 YFSETQ. The CDR3 totals 12 residues. Written as DNA, the CDR3 is TGCGCCAGCAGCTTGGCCCCGGATGAGCAGTTCTTC. It yields the protein CASSLAPDEQFF.

The chain combines TRBV28 with TRBJ2-7, with D perhaps matching TRBD1 (6 bases). CDR1 is MDHEN and CDR2 is SYDVKM in the germline V gene. V shed 10 bases and J shed 0 bases, with 16 bases lying between them. The CDR3 runs to 14 residues. The CDR3 coding sequence is TGTGCCACGGACCAAACAGGGCCCTCCTACGAGCAGTACTTC. Translation: CATDQTGPSYEQYF. The full variable domain, with the rest looked up from reference TRBV28 and TRBJ2-7, is DVKVTQSSRYLVKRTGEKVFLECVQDMDHENMFWYRQDPGLGLRLIYFSYDVKMKEKGDIPEGYSVSREKKERFSLILESASTNQTSMYLCATDQTGPSYEQYFGPGTRLTVT.

In DNA, the CDR3 is TGTGCCAGCAGCTTGGCGGGGGGGCCTTCTGAGCAGTTCTTC. Protein sequence: CASSLAGGPSEQFF. The chain joins TRBV5-8 to TRBJ2-1; TRBD2 matches 8 bases. CDR1 is SGHTS, CDR2 YDEGEE, per germline. There are 14 residues in the CDR3. The junction had 5 bases not matched to a gene; V was cut back by 0 bases and J by 9 bases.

The chain employs TRBV7-9 and TRBJ1-2, with 8 bases fitting TRBD1. With 8 bases clipped from V and 1 base from J, the junction kept 12 bases outside the gene matches. The CDR3 covers 16 residues. CDR1 is SEHNR, CDR2 FQNEAQ, per germline (reference sequence). The CDR3 DNA is TGTGCCAGCGAACGACAGGGGAGGGAAGGTAACTATGGCTACACCTTC. This translates into CASERQGREGNYGYTF.

J is TRBJ1-2 and V is TRBV28; D is perhaps TRBD1 (6 bases). The CDR3 has 12 amino acids. From germline, CDR1 is MDHEN and CDR2 SYDVKM. Trimming took 5 bases from V and 9 from J, leaving 13 bases between them. The CDR3 nucleotides are TGTGCCAGCAGTAATACAGGGAGCCGCTACACCTTC. It translates to CASSNTGSRYTF.

The chain recombines TRBV7-9 with TRBJ2-7, with D possibly TRBD1 on 6 matching bases. Germline CDR1 reads SEHNR; CDR2 reads FQNEAQ (reference sequence). This CDR3 is built from 15 residues. V lost 5 bases and J 7 bases, leaving 21 bases between the germline ends. Written as DNA, the CDR3 is TGTGCCAGCAGCCTAGGACGTATGGCAGGGGATGAGCAGTACTTC. Amino acids: CASSLGRMAGDEQYF. The whole variable domain, filled in from reference TRBV7-9 and TRBJ2-7, reads DTGVSQNPRHKITKRGQNVTFRCDPISEHNRLYWYRQTLGQGPEFLTYFQNEAQLEKSRLLSDRFSAERPKGSFSTLEIQRTEQGDSAMYLCASSLGRMAGDEQYFGPGTRLTVT.

The genes are TRBV29-1 and TRBJ2-3; D might be TRBD1 (6 bases). The CDR3 is made up of 16 amino acids. Trimming removed 4 bases at V and 6 bases at J, with 23 bases between. Germline-derived CDR1 and CDR2 are SQVTM and ANQGSEA. The CDR3 sequence is CSVVTPGQPKRDTQYF. The CDR3 nucleotides read TGCAGCGTTGTCACTCCCGGACAGCCGAAAAGGGATACGCAGTATTTT.

The gene calls are TRBV6-6 and TRBJ2-2, with a possible D match to TRBD2 (6 bases). The CDR3 runs 15 residues. Germline V gives CDR1 MNHNY, CDR2 SVGAGI (reference sequence). Deletions cut 4 bases from V and 7 bases from J, with 16 bases between. The CDR3 DNA reads TGTGCCAGCAGTTCTACACTAGCTGGGGGCGGGGAGCTGTTTTTT. Translation gives CASSSTLAGGGELFF.

The chain has TRBV10-3 and TRBJ1-4; 8 bases are shared with TRBD1. The V gene's germline CDR1 is ENHRY and CDR2 SYGVKD. The V and J ends lost 6 bases and 7 bases, in that order; junction bases with no gene match: 7. This CDR3 spans 14 amino acids. The CDR3 region is CAIRAGQEGEKLFF. The CDR3, as DNA: TGTGCCATCAGGGCGGGACAGGAGGGTGAAAAACTGTTTTTT.

The chain employs TRBV5-1 and TRBJ2-1; D possibly corresponds to TRBD2 (5 bases). V was shortened by 8 bases and J by 7 bases, with 28 bases between the two germline ends. This CDR3 is built from 17 residues. Germline V gene data show CDR1 as SGHRS and CDR2 as YFSETQ. CDR3 sequence: CASRSSDRASVWNEQFF. DNA for the CDR3: TGCGCCAGTAGAAGTAGCGATAGGGCCTCAGTTTGGAATGAGCAGTTCTTC.

The chain is built from TRBV11-2 and TRBJ1-2, with D maybe TRBD1 (6 bases). The germline CDR1 and CDR2 sequences are SGHAT and FQNNGV. Trimming took off 1 base at V and 4 bases at J, with 13 bases between the two ends. This CDR3 spans 15 amino acids. The CDR3 DNA follows: TGTGCCAGCAGCTTAGGGGACACCCCTCCCTATGGCTACACCTTC. It yields the protein CASSLGDTPPYGYTF.

The chain couples TRBV9 to TRBJ2-5; 8 bases map to TRBD1. The CDR3 has 16 amino acids. CDR1 is SGDLS and CDR2 is YYNGEE in the germline V gene. Losses at the gene ends were 8 bases for V and 5 bases for J; bases not matched to a gene: 17. Written as DNA, the CDR3 is TGTGCCAGAAGGGAGTCAGGGGGCAGTCTTGGGGAGACCCAGTACTTC. Translating it yields CARRESGGSLGETQYF.

The chain is built from TRBV6-5 and TRBJ1-1; D might be TRBD1 (6 bases). Germline CDR1 is MNHEY and CDR2 is SVGAGI. Deletions cut 0 bases from V and 4 bases from J, with 12 bases between. The CDR3 has 15 residues. CDR3 in amino acids: CASSYSRLGGTEAFF. The CDR3 DNA sequence: TGTGCCAGCAGTTACTCGAGGTTAGGGGGCACTGAAGCTTTCTTT.

The chain links TRBV19 to TRBJ2-1, with 13 bases matching TRBD2. The CDR3 is 17 residues long. Germline V gene lookup returns CDR1 LNHDA and CDR2 SQIVND (reference sequence). V was clipped by 5 bases and J by 7 bases; unmatched bases: 11. CDR3 nucleotides: TGTGCCAGTAGTCCCCCTAAACTAGCGGGGGGGCCTAATGAGCAGTTCTTC. Protein: CASSPPKLAGGPNEQFF.

In DNA, the CDR3 is TGTGCCAGTAGCTCACAGGGGAGAAATCAGCCCCAGCATTTT. This translates into CASSSQGRNQPQHF. The rearrangement uses TRBV19 and TRBJ1-5, with TRBD1 identical over 7 bases. Germline V gene lookup returns CDR1 LNHDA and CDR2 SQIVND (reference sequence). The junction had 6 bases not matched to a gene; V was cut back by 6 bases and J by 4 bases. This CDR3 contains 14 residues.

The V call is TRBV30, the J call TRBJ1-2, with a tentative D call TRBD1 (5 bases). Germline V gene lookup returns CDR1 GTSNPN and CDR2 SVGIG (reference sequence). The length of the CDR3 is 12 residues. V lost 3 bases and J 4 bases, leaving 9 bases between the germline ends. The DNA for the CDR3 is TGTGCCTGGAGAAGTGACAGCTATGGCTACACCTTC. Its protein product is CAWRSDSYGYTF.

This chain joins TRBV5-6 and TRBJ2-4; no clear D. Germline CDR1 and CDR2: SGHDT and YYEEEE. V lost 2 bases to trimming and J lost 7 bases, with 13 bases between them. This CDR3 has 14 residues. The CDR3 is CASSLRTPLNIQYF. DNA of the CDR3: TGTGCCAGCAGCTTAAGAACCCCACTTAACATTCAGTACTTC.